A single sample is the source of the 11 T cell receptor beta chains below, sequenced in a study of beta chain features in type 1 diabetes. The investigators reverse transcribed all of the isolated RNA, so they sequenced expressed TCRB transcripts. TCRdb's copy holds only in-frame clones and misses some; the assay was immunoSEQ multiplex PCR. The data show hundreds of thousands of clones, with about an eighth seen just once and 0.035% to 0.05% held by the top ten. Sequencing was performed on naive CD4+ T cells from blood. These receptors were obtained from a woman aged 18-29 years in good health.

The chain combines TRBV29-1 with TRBJ2-3; D may correspond to TRBD1 or TRBD2 (5 bases each). Deletions cut 4 bases from V and 0 bases from J, with 29 bases between. The CDR3 sequence is 20 residues long. In germline, CDR1 is SQVTM, CDR2 ANQGSEA. The DNA for the CDR3 is TGCAGCGTTGTACCGCGGATGGGGGTGGTGTTATCACCGAGCACAGATACGCAGTATTTT. Translating gives CSVVPRMGVVLSPSTDTQYF.

J is TRBJ2-1 and V is TRBV5-1; perhaps TRBD2 as D (6 bases). The germline V and J ends were trimmed by 1 base and 6 bases, with 11 bases remaining between them. The CDR3 totals 14 residues. Per the germline V gene, CDR1 is SGHRS and CDR2 is YFSETQ. For the CDR3, the DNA is TGCGCCAGCAGCTTGAGGACTACACTCAATGAGCAGTTCTTC. Translating gives CASSLRTTLNEQFF.

This clone has more than one count but fewer than ten. The chain recombines TRBV19 with TRBJ2-3, with 7 bases fitting TRBD1. CDR1 LNHDA and CDR2 SQIVND come from the germline V gene (reference sequence). CDR3 length: 14 amino acids. Losses at the gene ends were 3 bases for V and 4 bases for J; bases not matched to a gene: 4. The DNA for the CDR3 is TGTGCCAGTAGTATGGGACAGCGGCCAGATACGCAGTATTTT. Translating it yields CASSMGQRPDTQYF. Variable domain in full (rest from reference TRBV19 and TRBJ2-3): DGGITQSPKYLFRKEGQNVTLSCEQNLNHDAMYWYRQDPGQGLRLIYYSQIVNDFQKGDIAEGYSVSREKKESFPLTVTSAQKNPTAFYLCASSMGQRPDTQYFGPGTRLTVL.

The gene calls are TRBV7-6 and TRBJ2-2; 13 bases match TRBD2. The germline V gene encodes CDR1 SGHVS and CDR2 FNYEAQ. The V segment lost 5 bases and the J segment 1 base; nucleotides outside the gene matches: 4. The CDR3 has 17 amino acids. The CDR3: CASSTRLAGGNTGELFF. The CDR3 DNA sequence: TGTGCCAGCAGCACACGACTAGCGGGAGGGAACACCGGGGAGCTGTTTTTT.

This clone was counted between two and nine times. The rearrangement joins TRBV5-1 to TRBJ2-3, with TRBD1 identical over 7 bases. The CDR3 consists of 14 residues. Germline CDR1 reads SGHRS; CDR2 reads YFSETQ. The ends lost 4 bases at V and 2 bases at J; junction bases unmatched: 4. DNA for the CDR3: TGCGCCAGCAGCCCGGGACAGCACACAGATACGCAGTATTTT. It yields the protein CASSPGQHTDTQYF.

This clone has a handful of counts. The CDR3 bases are TGTGCCAGCTCACCACCGGGCGGCGAGCAGTACTTC. It encodes CASSPPGGEQYF. The V call is TRBV18, the J call TRBJ2-7; D is unresolved. From germline, CDR1 is KGHSH and CDR2 LQKENI. Trimming took 0 bases from V and 6 from J, leaving 6 bases between them. The CDR3 sequence is 12 residues long.

The chain employs TRBV15 and TRBJ2-6; D uncertain. The CDR3 is 15 residues long. Trimming left V 8 bases short and J 1 base short, with 12 bases between. Germline-derived CDR1 and CDR2 are LNHNV and YYDKDF (reference sequence). CDR3 nucleotides: TGTGCCACCCAAGGGATGGGTTCTGGGGCCAACGTCCTGACTTTC. Its protein product is CATQGMGSGANVLTF.

This clone was picked up a small number of times. The chain has TRBV7-9 and TRBJ2-3; weak D call: TRBD2 (6 bases). Germline CDR1 SEHNR, CDR2 FQNEAQ (reference sequence). Trimming stripped 1 base from V and 2 bases from J, with 19 bases between. The CDR3 is 18 residues long. CDR3 residues: CASSLVVVTGVDTDTQYF. The CDR3 nucleotides are TGTGCCAGCAGCTTAGTCGTTGTAACGGGGGTGGACACAGATACGCAGTATTTT.

The J gene is TRBJ1-5, the V gene TRBV6-5; D may be TRBD1 (5 bases). Germline loops: CDR1 MNHEY, CDR2 SVGAGI. The length of the CDR3 is 14 residues. The ends were cut back, 5 bases at V and 1 base at J, with 9 bases in the middle. The CDR3 sequence: CASSAGGSNQPQHF. As DNA, the CDR3 is TGTGCCAGCAGTGCGGGGGGGAGCAATCAGCCCCAGCATTTT.

The chain is built from TRBV11-3 and TRBJ2-2; possibly TRBD2 for D (6 bases). Germline loops: CDR1 SGHNT, CDR2 YENEEA. V was shortened by 2 bases and J by 1 base, with 8 bases between the two germline ends. The CDR3 consists of 15 residues. CDR3 sequence reads: CASSLTSLNTGELFF. The CDR3 nucleotides are TGTGCCAGCAGCTTAACTAGCCTGAACACCGGGGAGCTGTTTTTT.

This clone was detected a few times. This chain links TRBV5-1 with TRBJ2-7; tentatively, D is TRBD1 (5 bases). Trimming took off 3 bases at V and 6 bases at J, with 13 bases between the two ends. The CDR3 is 13 residues long. Germline CDR1 SGHRS, CDR2 YFSETQ. This chain's CDR3 is CASSSRLQGEQYF. The CDR3 bases are TGCGCCAGCAGCTCCAGGCTGCAGGGCGAGCAGTACTTC.